These 11 T cell receptor beta chains share one sample of origin, sequenced in a study of cytomegalovirus exposure and HLA in healthy donors. The PCR contained 60 Vbeta and 13 Jbeta primers. Assay: immunoSEQ multiplex PCR; the TCRdb copy retains only in-frame clones and omits some. Altogether some 130,000 clones are present, approximately 84% being singletons, with the ten largest covering roughly 1.5%. The sequenced sample was PBMCs. Receptors originate from a woman aged 18-30 years in good health and CMV-seronegative.

V usage is TRBV19 and J usage is TRBJ2-3; D possibly corresponds to TRBD2 (7 bases). Trimming removed 2 bases at V and 1 base at J, with 19 bases between. Germline lookup yields CDR1 LNHDA and CDR2 SQIVND (reference sequence). The CDR3 runs 18 residues. CDR3 DNA sequence: TGTGCCAGTAGTATAAGTGACAGGCGGGCGGGAGGCACAGATACGCAGTATTTT. Its translation is CASSISDRRAGGTDTQYF.

In its sample, this clone was seen once. The chain combines TRBV4-1 with TRBJ2-5, with 10 positions matching TRBD2. V trimming: 4 bases; J trimming: 5 bases; junction bases outside the gene matches: 10. Germline V gene data show CDR1 as MGHRA and CDR2 as YSYEKL. The CDR3 has 16 amino acids. CDR3 in amino acids: CASSPSRTSGWETQYF. CDR3 sequence (DNA): TGCGCCAGCAGCCCCTCTCGGACTAGCGGTTGGGAGACCCAGTACTTC.

CDR3 sequence reads: CAIQRGSGNTIYF. The CDR3 nucleotides are TGTGCCATCCAACGGGGTTCGGGAAACACCATATATTTT. This chain links TRBV2 with TRBJ1-3; D ambiguous. Trimming took 10 bases from V and 4 from J, leaving 14 bases between them. CDR1 SNHLY and CDR2 FYNNEI come from the germline V gene. CDR3 size: 13 residues.

The chain joins TRBV29-1 to TRBJ2-1; 9 bases agree with TRBD2. With 5 bases clipped from V and 8 bases from J, the junction kept 4 bases outside the gene matches. Germline-derived CDR1 and CDR2 are SQVTM and ANQGSEA. CDR3 length: 12 residues. CDR3 in amino acids: CSVRRGGDEQFF. The CDR3 DNA reads as TGCAGCGTTCGGCGGGGGGGGGATGAGCAGTTCTTC.

The V gene is TRBV7-9, the J gene TRBJ1-5, with a tentative D call TRBD1 (6 bases). The CDR3 sequence is 15 residues long. The germline V gene encodes CDR1 SEHNR and CDR2 FQNEAQ (reference sequence). V lost 6 bases to trimming and J lost 1 base, with 13 bases between them. CDR3 in DNA: TGTGCCAGCAGAGAATCAGGGGACAGCAATCAGCCCCAGCATTTT. It specifies CASRESGDSNQPQHF.

Only one count was recorded for this clone. The chain carries TRBV2 and TRBJ2-1, with a tentative D call TRBD2 (6 bases). In germline, CDR1 is SNHLY, CDR2 FYNNEI. The CDR3 consists of 15 residues. Trimming took 6 bases from V and 2 from J, leaving 14 bases between them. CDR3: CASRPLGGTYNEQFF. The CDR3 nucleotides are TGTGCCAGCAGGCCCCTGGGCGGGACCTACAATGAGCAGTTCTTC.

The V and J genes are TRBV7-2 and TRBJ2-1, with TRBD2 matching over 7 bases. Trimming took 3 bases from V and 4 from J; bases not matched to a gene: 6. The CDR3 extends over 15 amino acids. Germline CDR1 reads SGHTA; CDR2 reads FQGNSA. The CDR3 DNA sequence: TGTGCCAGCAGCTTTACTAGCGATAAATACAATGAGCAGTTCTTC. Protein product: CASSFTSDKYNEQFF.

This chain joins TRBV9 and TRBJ1-3, with a possible D match to TRBD1 (5 bases). Germline V lookup: CDR1 SGDLS, CDR2 YYNGEE. CDR3 length: 17 residues. Trimming took off 4 bases at V and 4 bases at J, with 21 bases between the two ends. CDR3 nucleotide sequence: TGTGCCAGCAGCTCTCGGCCGGGACTCGGGGACGGAAACACCATATATTTT. Its protein is CASSSRPGLGDGNTIYF.

The chain couples TRBV7-9 to TRBJ2-5; D call uncertain. Germline assignment: CDR1 SEHNR and CDR2 FQNEAQ (reference sequence). The V end was cut by 0 bases, the J end by 2 bases, with 7 bases between. CDR3 length: 14 amino acids. The CDR3 sequence is CASSLASSQETQYF. The CDR3 nucleotides read TGTGCCAGCAGCTTAGCGTCTTCTCAAGAGACCCAGTACTTC. The full variable domain, in which reference TRBV7-9 and TRBJ2-5 provide the parts outside the CDR3, is DTGVSQNPRHKITKRGQNVTFRCDPISEHNRLYWYRQTLGQGPEFLTYFQNEAQLEKSRLLSDRFSAERPKGSFSTLEIQRTEQGDSAMYLCASSLASSQETQYFGPGTRLLVL.

This chain joins TRBV7-9 and TRBJ1-1; no reliable D call. CDR1 SEHNR and CDR2 FQNEAQ come from the germline V gene (reference sequence). This CDR3 comprises 16 residues. V gave up 5 bases and J gave up 1 base, with 17 bases separating them. The CDR3 protein is CASSRLPDLPNTEAFF. The CDR3 coding sequence is TGTGCCAGCAGCCGATTGCCCGATCTACCGAACACTGAAGCTTTCTTT.

The chain joins TRBV4-1 to TRBJ2-5; TRBD2 agrees at 9 bases. V shed 2 bases, J shed 5 bases, and the junction held 12 bases outside the gene matches. Germline assignment: CDR1 MGHRA and CDR2 YSYEKL. The CDR3 has 17 residues. The CDR3 spells CASSQSPGGRGSETQYF. The CDR3 DNA follows: TGCGCCAGCAGCCAATCACCCGGCGGGAGGGGTTCGGAGACCCAGTACTTC.